This T cell receptor (beta chain) was obtained from a study of blood T cell repertoires in COVID-19. The wider study: Whether acute or convalescent, the COVID-19 samples came from the United States, Italy and Spain.

Measured with immunoSEQ multiplex PCR; TCRdb has only the in-frame clones, and not every one. The table has approximately 150,000 clones, about 77% seen once; the top ten hold less than 5.5%. Trimming removed 1 base from V and 4 bases from J; junction bases left unmatched: 6. The V gene's germline CDR1 is LNHDA and CDR2 SQIVND (reference sequence). The CDR3 has 15 residues. The chain employs TRBV19 and TRBJ2-7; 8 bases are a match to TRBD1. The source of this sequence is a man aged 55 to 70 with acute or convalescent COVID-19. The sample was peripheral blood. CDR3 sequence (DNA): TGTGCCAGTAGTATAGGAGGACAGGGAATATACGAGCAGTACTTC. Residues: CASSIGGQGIYEQYF.